The clone carrying this TCR beta chain was observed at least ten times. Its antigen is unknown. The ends lost 3 bases at V and 3 bases at J; junction bases unmatched: 6. The CDR3 is 14 residues long. CDR1 is SGHRS, CDR2 YFSETQ, per germline. This entry belongs to a study of neurological immune-mediated disorders. The cDNA was synthesized by 5'RACE incorporating 10-nucleotide random UMIs. TCRdb independently ran MiXCR on the 5' RACE reads; one entry per CDR3 protein. The data show about 74,000 distinct CDR3 sequences, around 5.2% seen once. Whole-study findings and limits: CDR3 amino acid sequences found in expanded clones were never shared across subjects, suggesting private repertoires in all groups.

The chain recombines TRBV5-1 with TRBJ2-7, with TRBD2 matching 7 bases. The sample comprised PBMCs. This TCR came from a man aged 18-30 years with multiple sclerosis. The CDR3 is CASSSGTNFYEQYF. DNA of the CDR3: TGCGCCAGCAGCTCCGGGACTAACTTCTACGAGCAGTACTTC.